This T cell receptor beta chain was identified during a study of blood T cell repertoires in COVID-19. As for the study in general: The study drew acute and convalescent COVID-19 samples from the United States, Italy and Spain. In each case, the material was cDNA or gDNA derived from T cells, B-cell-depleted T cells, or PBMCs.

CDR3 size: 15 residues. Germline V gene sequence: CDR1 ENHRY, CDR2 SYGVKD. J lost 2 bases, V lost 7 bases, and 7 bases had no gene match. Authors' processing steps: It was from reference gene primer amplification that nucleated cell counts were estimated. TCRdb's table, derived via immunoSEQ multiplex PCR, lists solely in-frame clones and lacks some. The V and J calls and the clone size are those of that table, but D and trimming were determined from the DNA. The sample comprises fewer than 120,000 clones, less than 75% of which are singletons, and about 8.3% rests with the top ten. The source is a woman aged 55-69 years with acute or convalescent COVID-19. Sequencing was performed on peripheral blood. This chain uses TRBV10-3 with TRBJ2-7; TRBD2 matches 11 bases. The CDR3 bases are TGTGCCATCAAGACTAGCGGGGCCTCTACCTACGAGCAGTACTTC. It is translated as CAIKTSGASTYEQYF.